Described below is a single TCR beta chain sequence and its context. Its cognate antigen is unknown. Using immunoSEQ multiplex PCR, the repertoire was profiled, and TCRdb retains in-frame clones only, with some absent. The sample includes 150,000 to 200,000 clones, 87% of them seen just once. The V gene lost 4 bases and the J gene lost 6 bases, with 10 bases spanning the gap. The CDR3 is 13 amino acids. Germline V gene lookup returns CDR1 MNHEY and CDR2 SVGAGI. The data were obtained in a study of cytomegalovirus exposure and HLA in healthy donors. General study findings and limits: Cytomegalovirus-associated TCR beta chains were listed, numbering around 150. First-cohort TCR clusters were later found to tend to co-occur in the 120 or so validation repertoires.

The specimen sequenced was PBMCs. The chain has TRBV6-5 and TRBJ2-1, with D perhaps matching TRBD2 (6 bases). This clonotype originated in a woman aged 25 to 39 in good health and CMV-seronegative. The CDR3 DNA sequence: TGTGCCAGCAGTTTGACCGGGGGCAATGAGCAGTTCTTC. Translated: CASSLTGGNEQFF.